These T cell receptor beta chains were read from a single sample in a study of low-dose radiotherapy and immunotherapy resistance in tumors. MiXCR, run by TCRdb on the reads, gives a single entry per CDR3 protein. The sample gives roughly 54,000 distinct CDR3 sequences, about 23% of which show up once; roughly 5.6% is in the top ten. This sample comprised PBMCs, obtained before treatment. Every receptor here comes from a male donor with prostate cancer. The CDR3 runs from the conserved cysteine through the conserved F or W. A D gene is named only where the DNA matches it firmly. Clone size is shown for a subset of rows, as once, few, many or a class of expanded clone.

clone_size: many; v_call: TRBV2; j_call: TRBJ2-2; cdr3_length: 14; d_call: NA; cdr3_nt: TGTGCCAGCAGTGGCGGCTTCGGGGCCGGGGAGCTGTTTTTT; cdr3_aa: CASSGGFGAGELFF
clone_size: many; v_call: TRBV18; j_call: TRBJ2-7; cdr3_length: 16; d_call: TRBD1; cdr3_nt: TGTGCCAGCTCACCCTTCGGGACAGGCAGTCCTGGTGAGCAGTACTTC; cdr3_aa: CASSPFGTGSPGEQYF
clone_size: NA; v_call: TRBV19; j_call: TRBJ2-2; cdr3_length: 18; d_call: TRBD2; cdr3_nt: TGTGCCAGTAGACAGGGACTAGCGGGAGGCCGGGACACCGGGGAGCTGTTTTTT; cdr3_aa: CASRQGLAGGRDTGELFF
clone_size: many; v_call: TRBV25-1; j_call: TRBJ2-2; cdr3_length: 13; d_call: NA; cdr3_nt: TGTGCCAGCAGTGAATCGGGCACCGGGGAGCTGTTTTTT; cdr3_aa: CASSESGTGELFF
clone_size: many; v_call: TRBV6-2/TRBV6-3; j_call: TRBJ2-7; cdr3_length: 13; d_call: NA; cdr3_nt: TGTGCCAGCAGTTATCAGGGCGCCTACGAGCAGTACTTC; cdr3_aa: CASSYQGAYEQYF
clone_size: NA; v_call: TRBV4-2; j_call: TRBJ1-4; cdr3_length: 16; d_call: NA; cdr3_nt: TGTGCCAGCAGCCTCTCTACAAGGGGATCGAGGGAAAAACTGTTTTTT; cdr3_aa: CASSLSTRGSREKLFF
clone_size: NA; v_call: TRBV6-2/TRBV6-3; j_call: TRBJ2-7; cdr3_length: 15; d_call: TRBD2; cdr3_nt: TGTGCCAGCACCGAGGGAGGGCCAAAGGTCTACGAGCAGTACTTC; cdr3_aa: CASTEGGPKVYEQYF
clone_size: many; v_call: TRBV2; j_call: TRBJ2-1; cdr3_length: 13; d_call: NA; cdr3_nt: TGTGCCAGCAGACGGATCCTCGGCAATGAGCAGTTCTTC; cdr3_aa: CASRRILGNEQFF
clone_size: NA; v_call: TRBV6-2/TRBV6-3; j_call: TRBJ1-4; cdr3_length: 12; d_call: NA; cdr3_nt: TGTGCCACAGGGAGGGGTAGTGAAAAACTGTTTTTT; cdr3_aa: CATGRGSEKLFF
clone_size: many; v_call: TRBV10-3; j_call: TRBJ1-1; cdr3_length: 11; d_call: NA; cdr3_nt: TGTGCCATCAGTGAGGATAGGGGGGCTTTCTTT; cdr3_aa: CAISEDRGAFF
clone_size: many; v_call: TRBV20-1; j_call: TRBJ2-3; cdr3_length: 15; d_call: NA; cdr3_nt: TGCAGTGCCATGGACTGGAGGGGGGGCACAGATACGCAGTATTTT; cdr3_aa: CSAMDWRGGTDTQYF
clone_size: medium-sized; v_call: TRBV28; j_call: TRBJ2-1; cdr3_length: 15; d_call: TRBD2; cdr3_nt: TGTGCCAGCGTAAAGGCTAGCGGAACCTACAATGAGCAGTTCTTC; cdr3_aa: CASVKASGTYNEQFF
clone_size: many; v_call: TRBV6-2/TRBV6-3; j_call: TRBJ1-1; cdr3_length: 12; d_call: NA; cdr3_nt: TGTGCCAGCAGTATAGGGGGCACTGAAGCTTTCTTT; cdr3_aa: CASSIGGTEAFF
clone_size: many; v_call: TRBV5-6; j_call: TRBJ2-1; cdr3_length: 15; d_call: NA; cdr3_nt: TGTGCCAGCAGCTTGGATAGGGGGGGGGGCAATGAGCAGTTCTTC; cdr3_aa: CASSLDRGGGNEQFF
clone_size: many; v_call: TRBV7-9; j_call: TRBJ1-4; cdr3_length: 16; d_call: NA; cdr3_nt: TGTGCCAGCAGCCCAGATGACAGGAGGACTAATGAAAAACTGTTTTTT; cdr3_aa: CASSPDDRRTNEKLFF
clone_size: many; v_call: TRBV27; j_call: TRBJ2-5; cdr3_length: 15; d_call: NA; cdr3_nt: TGTGCCAGCAGCCACTCGGGGGCAGGGGGAGAGACCCAGTACTTC; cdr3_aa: CASSHSGAGGETQYF
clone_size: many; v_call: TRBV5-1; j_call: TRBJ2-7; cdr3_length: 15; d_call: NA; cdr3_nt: TGCGCCAGCAGCTTGGAGGCAGGGATGATTTACGAGCAGTACTTC; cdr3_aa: CASSLEAGMIYEQYF
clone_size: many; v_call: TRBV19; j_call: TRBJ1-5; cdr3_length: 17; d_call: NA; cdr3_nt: TGTGCCAGTAGTATAAGGGGTCAGGGGAGCCTCAATCAGCCCCAGCATTTT; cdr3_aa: CASSIRGQGSLNQPQHF
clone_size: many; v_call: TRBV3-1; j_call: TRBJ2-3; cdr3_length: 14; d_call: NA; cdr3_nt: TGTGCCAGCAGCCAAGATTTTAGCCCAGATACGCAGTATTTT; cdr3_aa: CASSQDFSPDTQYF
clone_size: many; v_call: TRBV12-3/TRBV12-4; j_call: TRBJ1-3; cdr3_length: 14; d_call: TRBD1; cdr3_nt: TGTGCCAGCAGTACGACAGGGTCCGGAAACACCATATATTTT; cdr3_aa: CASSTTGSGNTIYF
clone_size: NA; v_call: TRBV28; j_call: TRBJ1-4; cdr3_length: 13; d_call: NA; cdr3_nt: TGTGCCAGCAGCCTGAGCGACCGGGGAGGACTGTTTTTT; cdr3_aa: CASSLSDRGGLFF
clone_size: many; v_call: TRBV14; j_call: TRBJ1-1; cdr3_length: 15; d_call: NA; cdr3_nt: TGTGCCAGCAGCCAAGATATTACTTCTTTCACTGAAGCTTTCTTT; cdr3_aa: CASSQDITSFTEAFF
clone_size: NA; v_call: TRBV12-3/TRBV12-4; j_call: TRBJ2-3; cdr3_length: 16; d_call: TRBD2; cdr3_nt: TGTGCCAGCAGTCGAACTAGCGGGGGGGCAGAAGATACGCAGTATTTT; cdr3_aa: CASSRTSGGAEDTQYF
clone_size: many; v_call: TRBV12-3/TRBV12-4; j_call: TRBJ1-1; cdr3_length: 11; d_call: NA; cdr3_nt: TGTGCCAGCAGTATAGCCACTGAAGCTTTCTTT; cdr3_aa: CASSIATEAFF
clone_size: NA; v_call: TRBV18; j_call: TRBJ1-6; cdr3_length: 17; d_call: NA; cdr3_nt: TGTGCCAGCTCATCGACCCCTCGGGGTAGGGCAGATTCACCCCTCCACTTT; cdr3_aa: CASSSTPRGRADSPLHF
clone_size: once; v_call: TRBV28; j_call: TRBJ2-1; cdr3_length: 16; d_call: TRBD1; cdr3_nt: TGTGCCAGCAGTTTTACCCTAGGGGGCGTAGGAAATGAGCAGTTCTTC; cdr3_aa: CASSFTLGGVGNEQFF
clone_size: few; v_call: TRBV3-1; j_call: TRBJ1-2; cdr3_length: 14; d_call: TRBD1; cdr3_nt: TGTGCCAGCAGCCAAAGACAGGGCTACTATGGCTACACCTTC; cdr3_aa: CASSQRQGYYGYTF
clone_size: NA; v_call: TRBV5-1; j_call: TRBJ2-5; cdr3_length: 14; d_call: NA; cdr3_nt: TGCGCCAGCAGCCTCGAATCCCCCAAAGAGACCCAGTACTTC; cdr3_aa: CASSLESPKETQYF
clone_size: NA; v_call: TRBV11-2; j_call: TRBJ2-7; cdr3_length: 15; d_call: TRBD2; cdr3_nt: TGTGCCAGCAGCGGGGGGGGACTCGACCACCTAGGGCAGTACTTC; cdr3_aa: CASSGGGLDHLGQYF
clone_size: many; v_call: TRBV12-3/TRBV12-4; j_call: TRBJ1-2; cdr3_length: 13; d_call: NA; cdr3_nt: TGTGCCAGCAGAACTACAGGGATGTGGGGCTACACCTTC; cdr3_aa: CASRTTGMWGYTF
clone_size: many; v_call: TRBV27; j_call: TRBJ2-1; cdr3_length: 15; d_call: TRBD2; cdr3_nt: TGTGCCAGCAGTTTATCGAGCGGACTAGTCATTGAGCAGTTCTTC; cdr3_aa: CASSLSSGLVIEQFF
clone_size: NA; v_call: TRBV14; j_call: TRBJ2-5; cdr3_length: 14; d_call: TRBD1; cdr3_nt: TGTGCCAGCAGCCCCCGACAGGGTGAAAAGACCCAGTACTTC; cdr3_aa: CASSPRQGEKTQYF
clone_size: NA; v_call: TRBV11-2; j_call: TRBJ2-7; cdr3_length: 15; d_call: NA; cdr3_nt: TGTGCCAGCAGCCTCACGAGATCCGGGGCCTACGAGCAGTACTTC; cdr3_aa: CASSLTRSGAYEQYF
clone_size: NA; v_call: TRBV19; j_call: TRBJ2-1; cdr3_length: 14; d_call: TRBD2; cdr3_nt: TGTGCCAGTAGTACTTCTAGCGGGCCCTATGAGCAGTTCTTC; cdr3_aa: CASSTSSGPYEQFF
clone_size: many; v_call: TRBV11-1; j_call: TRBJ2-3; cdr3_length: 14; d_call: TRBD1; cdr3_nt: TGTGCCAGCAGCCCAGGGACAGGGGGCGATACGCAGTATTTT; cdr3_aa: CASSPGTGGDTQYF
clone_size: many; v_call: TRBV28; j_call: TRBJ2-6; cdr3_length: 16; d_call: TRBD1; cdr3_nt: TGTGCCACCAGTGACCGGACAGGGTCTGGGGCCAACGTCCTGACTTTC; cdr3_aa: CATSDRTGSGANVLTF
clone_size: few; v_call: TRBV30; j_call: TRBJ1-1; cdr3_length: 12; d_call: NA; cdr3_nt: TGTGCCTGGAGTACATCGAACACTGAAGCTTTCTTT; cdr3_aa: CAWSTSNTEAFF
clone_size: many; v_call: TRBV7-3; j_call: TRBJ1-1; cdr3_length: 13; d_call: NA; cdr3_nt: TGTGCCAGCAGCTTAGGGGTGAGCACTGAAGCTTTCTTT; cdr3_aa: CASSLGVSTEAFF
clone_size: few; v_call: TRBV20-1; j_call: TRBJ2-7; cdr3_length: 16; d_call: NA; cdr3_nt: TGCAGTGCTAGAGATCGGGGACACCTCCCTTCCTACGAGCAGTACTTC; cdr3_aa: CSARDRGHLPSYEQYF
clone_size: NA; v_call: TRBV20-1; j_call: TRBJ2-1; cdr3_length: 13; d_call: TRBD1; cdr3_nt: TGCAGTGCTGGGGACAGGGCCTACAATGAGCAGTTCTTC; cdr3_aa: CSAGDRAYNEQFF
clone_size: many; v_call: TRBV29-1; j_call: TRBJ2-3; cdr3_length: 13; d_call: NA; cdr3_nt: TGCAGCGTTGAGACAGAACGCACAGATACGCAGTATTTT; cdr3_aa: CSVETERTDTQYF